This T cell receptor (beta chain) was identified in a study of blood T cell repertoires in COVID-19. Authors' data handling: Estimated nucleated cell counts came from reference gene primer amplification. The protocol was immunoSEQ multiplex PCR, while the TCRdb copy is restricted to in-frame clones and leaves out a portion. That table gives V, J and clone size, and the DNA gave D and trimming. The repertoire has about 240,000 clones, approximately 90% of them found once; the top ten carry over 4%. Participants were aged 18 to 89 years, lived in over 20 US areas, and enrolled virtually. Cohort assignment relied on participant-reported clinical history. The CDR3 is 13 residues long. V lost 8 bases and J lost 4, with 12 bases in between. From germline, CDR1 is SNHLY and CDR2 FYNNEI.

This clonotype was obtained from a woman in her 30s who had recovered from COVID-19. This chain uses TRBV2 with TRBJ2-1; a weak D match, TRBD2 (6 bases). The sample was PBMCs or T cells enriched from blood (not recorded which). In DNA form, the CDR3 reads TGTGCCAGCTACACCGGGACTTACAATGAGCAGTTCTTC. Amino acid sequence: CASYTGTYNEQFF.